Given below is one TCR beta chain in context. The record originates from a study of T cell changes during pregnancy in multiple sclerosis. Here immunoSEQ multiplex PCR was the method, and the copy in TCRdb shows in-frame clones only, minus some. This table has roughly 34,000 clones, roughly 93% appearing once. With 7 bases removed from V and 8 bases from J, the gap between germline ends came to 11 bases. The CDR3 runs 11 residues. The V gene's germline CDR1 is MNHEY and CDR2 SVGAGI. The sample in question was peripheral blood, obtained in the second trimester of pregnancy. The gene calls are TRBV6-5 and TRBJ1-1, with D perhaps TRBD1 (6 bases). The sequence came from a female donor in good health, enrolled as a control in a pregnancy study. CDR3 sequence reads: CASMRGKEAFF. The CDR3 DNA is TGTGCCAGCATGAGGGGGAAAGAAGCTTTCTTT.